This T cell receptor (beta chain) was identified during a study of radiotherapy plus CTLA-4 blockade in lung cancer. Overall study context: Of the patients, more than 15% showed objective responses and roughly 31% attained disease control. Study-wide findings and caveats: Increased serum interferon-beta after radiation also reportedly predicted response strongly. After radiotherapy and ipilimumab, tumor-derived clones expanded in peripheral blood.

Germline CDR1 SGHTS, CDR2 YDEGEE. Trimming took 4 bases from V and 3 from J; bases not matched to a gene: 6. There are 16 residues in the CDR3. Lung cancer patients with chemo-refractory metastatic non-small-cell disease were given focal radiation plus CTLA-4 blockade with ipilimumab. Remarks on this clone: Its antigen is undetermined.

This table comes from immunoSEQ multiplex PCR, and its TCRdb copy is limited to in-frame clones, with some not included. The sample lists around 85,000 clones, around 85% seen once, with approximately 2.2% in the top ten. The rearrangement uses TRBV5-8 and TRBJ2-1; TRBD2 aligns across 11 bases. Sequencing was performed on peripheral blood, taken from a patient treated with radiotherapy plus ipilimumab. This clonotype originated in a human donor with non-small cell lung cancer who had a partial response to radiotherapy plus ipilimumab. The CDR3 reads CASSELAGVIYNEQFF. The CDR3 nucleotides are TGTGCCAGCAGCGAACTAGCGGGAGTTATCTACAATGAGCAGTTCTTC. The variable domain in full, completed from reference TRBV5-8 and TRBJ2-1, reads EAGVTQSPTHLIKTRGQQATLRCSPISGHTSVYWYQQALGLGLQFLLWYDEGEERNRGNFPPRFSGRQFPNYSSELNVNALELEDSALYLCASSELAGVIYNEQFFGPGTRLTVL.